This entry lists 6 T cell receptor beta chains sequenced from one sample in a study of T cells after posttransplantation cyclophosphamide. Repertoires were generated with immunoSEQ multiplex PCR, while TCRdb's copy carries only in-frame clones and drops some. The repertoire yields more than 9,000 clones, none seen only once; the top ten contain about 25%. Busulfan-fludarabine conditioning, marrow transplant, and cyclophosphamide on days +3 and +4 were administered. The source material was PBMCs, sampled after allogeneic stem cell transplant with posttransplant cyclophosphamide. The receptor source for this set is a female patient aged 35-55 years who received an allogeneic stem cell transplant from a related donor, was CMV-positive, and had no GVHD. Some T cells may originate from the graft donor.

The sample holds many counts of this clone. This rearrangement joins TRBV6-1 to TRBJ1-5; 9 bases fit TRBD1. This CDR3 has 15 residues. Germline CDR1 is MNHNS and CDR2 is SASEGT. V was pared by 6 bases and J by 7 bases, with 10 bases of the junction left unmatched. CDR3 sequence reads: CASRGGQGFEQPQHF. CDR3 DNA: TGTGCCAGCAGGGGGGGACAGGGTTTCGAACAGCCCCAGCATTTT.

This clone was detected many times. The CDR3 here is CASSPLRDSRGAFF. In DNA form, the CDR3 reads TGTGCCAGCTCACCACTCAGGGACAGTCGGGGAGCTTTCTTT. This chain uses TRBV18 with TRBJ1-1, with TRBD1 matching 7 bases. The germline V gene encodes CDR1 KGHSH and CDR2 LQKENI. The V and J ends lost 1 base and 10 bases, in that order; junction bases with no gene match: 9. This CDR3 spans 14 amino acids.

Only a few counts were recorded for this clone. This may be a read error: a much more frequent sequence differs by one nucleotide. This chain joins TRBV6-1 and TRBJ2-7, with a weak D call TRBD1 (6 bases). CDR1 and CDR2 from the germline V gene are MNHNS and SASEGT. The CDR3 runs to 17 residues. V was pared by 3 bases and J by 3 bases, with 21 bases between. As DNA, the CDR3 is TGTGCCAGCAGTGACAGGGGTCAGGGGCCTTCCAACTACGAGCAGTACTTC. Amino acids: CASSDRGQGPSNYEQYF.

This clone was counted many times. The CDR3: CASSLSRWGQSYEQYF. In DNA, the CDR3 is TGTGCCAGCAGTTTAAGTAGATGGGGACAGAGCTACGAGCAGTACTTC. The chain joins TRBV28 to TRBJ2-7; 7 nucleotides agree with TRBD1. CDR1 and CDR2 from the germline V gene are MDHEN and SYDVKM. The V gene end was trimmed by 2 bases and the J gene end by 3 bases; junction bases not matched to a gene: 10. The CDR3 is made up of 16 amino acids. Looking up the rest from reference TRBV28 and TRBJ2-7 gives the full variable domain: DVKVTQSSRYLVKRTGEKVFLECVQDMDHENMFWYRQDPGLGLRLIYFSYDVKMKEKGDIPEGYSVSREKKERFSLILESASTNQTSMYLCASSLSRWGQSYEQYFGPGTRLTVT.

The sample holds many counts of this clone. V usage is TRBV29-1 and J usage is TRBJ2-1, with 8 bases aligning to TRBD1. V lost 5 bases to trimming and J lost 9 bases; unmatched junction nucleotides: 6. The germline CDR1 and CDR2 sequences are SQVTM and ANQGSEA. The CDR3 length is 12 residues. The CDR3 protein is CSVRRGQAEQFF. DNA of the CDR3: TGCAGCGTTCGCAGGGGGCAGGCTGAGCAGTTCTTC.

V gene TRBV6-2 or TRBV6-3 combines with J gene TRBJ2-2, with 7 positions matching TRBD1. Germline-derived CDR1 and CDR2 are MNHEY and SVGEGT. V shed 0 bases and J 5 bases; nucleotides not matched to a gene: 9. This CDR3 has 17 amino acids. The CDR3 loop reads CASSYSTVQGWTGELFF. Written as DNA, the CDR3 is TGTGCCAGCAGTTACTCGACGGTACAGGGGTGGACCGGGGAGCTGTTTTTT.